These 26 T cell receptor beta chains originate from one sample sequenced in a study of T-cell reconstitution after alpha-beta-depleted transplantation in children (TCRdb year 2016). Their cognate antigens are unknown. The paper as a whole reports these results and caveats: Apparently early alphabetaT-cell count recovery about two months after transplant reportedly relied on only several hundred rapidly expanded clones derived from non-depleted graft cells.

The sample's time point, from its label and the paper: day 60 (about 2 months) after transplantation. The treatment or condition label for this specimen denotes: allogeneic hematopoietic cell transplantation with graft depleted of TCRalphabeta T cells and CD19 B cells. The library was made by PCR. The sequencer was an Illumina HiSeq 2500. To normalize quantification of the TCRbeta repertoire, the TCR libraries were built with molecular barcoding that relied on unique molecular identifiers. The raw public reads went through TCRdb reprocessing: fastp at Q25, MiXCR clone calling, in-frame beta chains kept. Here each entry gathers all rows of one CDR3 protein and keeps the most common genes and DNA. Across this sample there are fewer than 40,000 distinct CDR3 sequences, with approximately 6.9% seen only once. Of the sample, around 25% is held by the ten largest clones. Sequencing used peripheral blood, obtained 60 days after TCRalphabeta/CD19-depleted stem cell transplant. The origin of the receptors is a child younger than two who had a stem cell transplant for acute myeloid leukemia, so the T cells may come from the graft donor.

This clonotype was observed many times. The rearrangement uses TRBV5-1 and TRBJ2-1; D may match TRBD1 or TRBD2 (6 bases each). Trimming cost V 4 bases and J 0 bases, with 11 bases left between them. Germline V gene sequence: CDR1 SGHRS, CDR2 YFSETQ. The CDR3 totals 15 residues. CDR3 coding DNA: TGCGCCAGCAGCCTGGAGGGGGTCTCCTACAATGAGCAGTTCTTC. Translated, it gives CASSLEGVSYNEQFF. The whole variable domain, filled in from reference TRBV5-1 and TRBJ2-1, reads KAGVTQTPRYLIKTRGQQVTLSCSPISGHRSVSWYQQTPGQGLQFLFEYFSETQRNKGNFPGRFSGRQFSNSRSEMNVSTLELGDSALYLCASSLEGVSYNEQFFGPGTRLTVL.

The sample holds a few counts of this clonotype. The chain couples TRBV7-9 to TRBJ1-1; 7 positions match TRBD1. CDR1 SEHNR and CDR2 FQNEAQ come from the germline V gene (reference sequence). The CDR3 runs to 12 residues. The ends lost 3 bases at V and 7 bases at J; junction bases unmatched: 2. CDR3: CASSFDRVEAFF. The CDR3 DNA reads as TGTGCCAGCAGCTTCGACAGGGTTGAAGCTTTCTTT.

The rearrangement joins TRBV28 to TRBJ1-1; no firm D call. The CDR3 has 14 residues. Germline values: CDR1 MDHEN, CDR2 SYDVKM. V was trimmed by 3 bases and J by 4 bases, leaving 12 bases between them. This chain's CDR3 is CASSFSGMATEAFF. CDR3 in DNA: TGTGCCAGCAGTTTTTCGGGGATGGCCACTGAAGCTTTCTTT.

This clonotype was seen many times. The chain links TRBV7-2 to TRBJ2-1, with a tentative D call TRBD2 (5 bases). V gave up 8 bases and J gave up 4 bases, with 12 bases separating them. In germline, CDR1 is SGHTA, CDR2 FQGNSA. The CDR3 runs 13 residues. The CDR3 sequence: CASQEVGYNEQFF. The CDR3 DNA is TGTGCCAGCCAGGAGGTCGGTTACAATGAGCAGTTCTTC.

In this sample, this clonotype turned up many times. The V and J genes are TRBV20-1 and TRBJ2-7; TRBD2 matches at 12 bases. This CDR3 contains 17 residues. Germline CDR1 is DFQATT and CDR2 is SNEGSKA (reference sequence). The V gene end was trimmed by 6 bases and the J gene end by 2 bases; junction bases not matched to a gene: 14. The CDR3 coding sequence is TGCAGTGCCCCTCGACTAGCGGGAGTAGCCCTCCCCTACGAGCAGTACTTC. It codes for CSAPRLAGVALPYEQYF.

This clonotype was seen repeatedly, ten times or more. V gene TRBV25-1 combines with J gene TRBJ2-4; a weak D match, TRBD1 (7 bases). The CDR3 covers 15 residues. Per germline, CDR1 MGHDK and CDR2 SYGVNS. The ends were cut back, 5 bases at V and 0 bases at J, with 11 bases in the middle. CDR3 sequence: CASSLQGGAKNIQYF. CDR3 nucleotide sequence: TGTGCCAGCAGTCTTCAGGGGGGAGCCAAAAACATTCAGTACTTC.

This clonotype was observed many times. The rearrangement joins TRBV7-9 to TRBJ2-5, with a possible D match to TRBD1 (5 bases). Trimming removed 5 bases at V and 0 bases at J, with 16 bases between. Germline loops: CDR1 SEHNR, CDR2 FQNEAQ (reference sequence). The CDR3 covers 16 residues. In DNA form, the CDR3 reads TGTGCCAGCAGCCCGAACGACAGACTGTACCAAGAGACCCAGTACTTC. Encoded protein: CASSPNDRLYQETQYF.

This clonotype was observed at least ten times. The V call is TRBV7-9, the J call TRBJ2-1; 7 bases align to TRBD2. The CDR3 runs 14 residues. V lost 7 bases to trimming and J lost 8 bases; unmatched junction nucleotides: 11. CDR1 and CDR2 (germline): SEHNR, FQNEAQ (reference sequence). The DNA of the CDR3 is TGTGCCAGCATTATGGGGGAGGGCCGACATGAGCAGTTCTTC. It yields the protein CASIMGEGRHEQFF. Complete variable domain (other parts from reference TRBV7-9 and TRBJ2-1): DTGVSQNPRHKITKRGQNVTFRCDPISEHNRLYWYRQTLGQGPEFLTYFQNEAQLEKSRLLSDRFSAERPKGSFSTLEIQRTEQGDSAMYLCASIMGEGRHEQFFGPGTRLTVL.

This clonotype was detected ten times or more. The chain couples TRBV7-9 to TRBJ2-7; D gene ambiguous. Per germline, CDR1 SEHNR and CDR2 FQNEAQ (reference sequence). The CDR3 length is 14 residues. Trimming took 5 bases from V and 6 from J, leaving 17 bases between them. CDR3: CASSPGPSAGEQYF. The CDR3 DNA follows: TGTGCCAGCAGCCCCGGGCCGTCAGCCGGCGAGCAGTACTTC.

This clonotype appeared many times. The chain carries TRBV18 and TRBJ1-2; D uncertain. The CDR3 has 15 residues. V lost 3 bases and J 4 bases, leaving 15 bases between the germline ends. The germline gives CDR1 KGHSH, CDR2 LQKENI. The DNA for the CDR3 is TGTGCCAGCTCACCTGAGGACGAGATACTCTATGGCTACACCTTC. This translates into CASSPEDEILYGYTF. The variable domain in full, completed from reference TRBV18 and TRBJ1-2, reads NAGVMQNPRHLVRRRGQEARLRCSPMKGHSHVYWYRQLPEEGLKFMVYLQKENIIDESGMPKERFSAEFPKEGPSILRIQQVVRGDSAAYFCASSPEDEILYGYTFGSGTRLTVV.

This clonotype was detected ten times or more. The rearrangement uses TRBV4-1 and TRBJ1-1, with 7 bases matching TRBD1. The CDR3 covers 17 residues. V gave up 0 bases and J gave up 0 bases; unmatched junction bases: 7. The germline V gene encodes CDR1 MGHRA and CDR2 YSYEKL. Here the CDR3 DNA reads TGCGCCAGCAGCCAAGAGACAGGGTTAAGGGTGAACACTGAAGCTTTCTTT. Translating it yields CASSQETGLRVNTEAFF.

In this sample, this clonotype turned up many times. This chain links TRBV20-1 with TRBJ2-7, with 8 bases that match TRBD2. The CDR3 sequence is 11 residues long. Trimming removed 8 bases from V and 7 bases from J; junction bases left unmatched: 7. The germline V gene encodes CDR1 DFQATT and CDR2 SNEGSKA (reference sequence). CDR3 sequence reads: CSSGGAGEQYF. In DNA, the CDR3 is TGCAGTTCGGGGGGGGCGGGAGAGCAGTACTTC.

This clonotype showed up just a few times. V usage is TRBV4-3 and J usage is TRBJ2-7; 7 bases map to TRBD1. V trimming: 2 bases; J trimming: 1 base; junction bases outside the gene matches: 8. CDR1 is LGHNA, CDR2 YSLEER, per germline. This CDR3 contains 16 residues. CDR3 loop: CASSQRPLGQSYEQYF. The CDR3 DNA sequence: TGCGCCAGCAGCCAAAGACCCCTGGGACAGTCCTACGAGCAGTACTTC.

This clonotype was seen repeatedly, ten times or more. This sequence joins TRBV30 and TRBJ2-7, with D possibly being TRBD1 or TRBD2 (5 bases each). Trimming took off 1 base at V and 3 bases at J, with 13 bases between the two ends. The CDR3 contains 14 residues. CDR1 and CDR2 (germline): GTSNPN, SVGIG (reference sequence). The CDR3 DNA sequence: TGTGCCTGGAGTGGCCGGGACGGGTACTACGAGCAGTACTTC. Translation: CAWSGRDGYYEQYF.

This clonotype has a count of ten or more. This chain connects TRBV2 to TRBJ1-4, with 7 bases lining up with TRBD1. CDR3 size: 14 residues. The V gene's germline CDR1 is SNHLY and CDR2 FYNNEI. V trimming: 9 bases; J trimming: 6 bases; junction bases outside the gene matches: 10. The CDR3 sequence is CASERGTEHEKLFF. Written as DNA, the CDR3 is TGTGCCAGTGAAAGGGGGACAGAGCATGAAAAACTGTTTTTT.

This clonotype has ten or more counts. The chain uses TRBV29-1 and TRBJ2-1; TRBD2 agrees at 11 bases. Germline V gene data show CDR1 as SQVTM and CDR2 as ANQGSEA. The CDR3 totals 13 residues. Losses at the gene ends were 5 bases for V and 8 bases for J; bases not matched to a gene: 5. The chain's CDR3 is CSVLASGRHEQFF. The CDR3 DNA sequence: TGCAGCGTTCTAGCTAGCGGGAGGCATGAGCAGTTCTTC.

There are many counts of this clonotype. This chain uses TRBV4-2 with TRBJ2-1; no reliable D call. The CDR3 is made up of 11 amino acids. Germline CDR1 reads LGHNA; CDR2 reads YNFKEQ. Trimming removed 2 bases at V and 4 bases at J, with 0 bases between. The DNA of the CDR3 is TGTGCCAGCAGCCAATACAATGAGCAGTTCTTC. Its translation is CASSQYNEQFF.

This clonotype occurred many times. The V gene is TRBV4-3, the J gene TRBJ2-3; 9 nucleotides align to TRBD2. CDR1 LGHNA and CDR2 YSLEER come from the germline V gene. Losses at the gene ends were 0 bases for V and 2 bases for J; bases not matched to a gene: 6. The length of the CDR3 is 17 residues. CDR3: CASSQERLAGFTDTQYF. The CDR3 DNA is TGCGCCAGCAGCCAAGAAAGGCTAGCGGGGTTCACAGATACGCAGTATTTT.

This clonotype was seen many times. CDR3 bases: TGTGCCATCAGTGAAACAGGGCTGGGAATGAACACTGAAGCTTTCTTT. Translating it yields CAISETGLGMNTEAFF. The rearrangement joins TRBV10-3 to TRBJ1-1, with TRBD1 as a possible D gene (6 bases). Germline V gene lookup returns CDR1 ENHRY and CDR2 SYGVKD. There are 16 residues in the CDR3. The V gene lost 3 bases and the J gene lost 0 bases, with 14 bases spanning the gap.

This clonotype has at least ten counts. V and J are TRBV6-4 and TRBJ2-5; possibly TRBD1 for D (5 bases). The germline V and J ends were trimmed by 2 bases and 5 bases, with 12 bases remaining between them. The CDR3 has 14 amino acids. Looked up from germline, CDR1 is MRHNA and CDR2 is SNTAGT. The CDR3 reads CASSDVGHGETQYF. In DNA form, the CDR3 reads TGTGCCAGCAGTGACGTAGGACACGGGGAGACCCAGTACTTC.

The CDR3 region has the DNA TGCGCCAGCAGCTTGGCCTGGGACTTTTACTCTAGCACAGATACGCAGTATTTT. Translation: CASSLAWDFYSSTDTQYF. The rearrangement uses TRBV5-1 and TRBJ2-3; TRBD2 might be the D (6 bases). The CDR3 is 18 amino acids. The germline CDR1 and CDR2 sequences are SGHRS and YFSETQ. The V and J ends lost 0 bases and 0 bases respectively, with 17 bases between them.

This clonotype was seen repeatedly, ten times or more. The genes are TRBV11-2 and TRBJ2-4, with D possibly called TRBD1 or TRBD2 (6 bases each). This CDR3 has 18 amino acids. CDR1 is SGHAT, CDR2 FQNNGV, per germline. Trimming stripped 4 bases from V and 0 bases from J, with 19 bases between. The CDR3 spells CASSSRSGRGLAKNIQYF. DNA for the CDR3: TGTGCCAGCAGCTCCCGAAGCGGCAGGGGACTAGCCAAAAACATTCAGTACTTC.

This clonotype was counted only a few times. CDR3 DNA sequence: TGTGCCAGCAGCCGGAGGGGGAGCACCGGGGAGCTGTTTTTT. Translation: CASSRRGSTGELFF. V usage is TRBV12-3 or TRBV12-4 and J usage is TRBJ2-2, with D tentatively TRBD1 or TRBD2 (6 bases each). The CDR3 loop spans 14 amino acids. V lost 6 bases and J 4 bases, leaving 12 bases between the germline ends.

This clonotype appeared many times. The chain recombines TRBV29-1 with TRBJ2-2; D possibly corresponds to TRBD1 (5 bases). Germline values: CDR1 SQVTM, CDR2 ANQGSEA. The CDR3 loop spans 14 amino acids. Trimming cost V 4 bases and J 3 bases, with 12 bases left between them. The CDR3 loop is CSVGRAADTGELFF. The CDR3, as DNA: TGCAGCGTTGGCAGGGCAGCTGACACCGGGGAGCTGTTTTTT.

This clonotype was seen ten or more times. This chain connects TRBV9 to TRBJ2-3; TRBD2 matches 7 bases. CDR1 and CDR2 from the germline V gene are SGDLS and YYNGEE. V lost 0 bases to trimming and J lost 2 bases; unmatched junction nucleotides: 6. The CDR3 runs to 16 residues. CDR3 sequence reads: CASSVGLAAYTDTQYF. The DNA for the CDR3 is TGTGCCAGCAGCGTAGGACTAGCAGCGTACACAGATACGCAGTATTTT. Together with reference TRBV9 and TRBJ2-3, the CDR3 gives the full variable domain: DSGVTQTPKHLITATGQRVTLRCSPRSGDLSVYWYQQSLDQGLQFLIQYYNGEERAKGNILERFSAQQFPDLHSELNLSSLELGDSALYFCASSVGLAAYTDTQYFGPGTRLTVL.

This clonotype occurred many times. The chain recombines TRBV7-6 with TRBJ1-1, with D possibly TRBD1 on 5 matching bases. Germline-derived CDR1 and CDR2 are SGHVS and FNYEAQ. The CDR3 extends over 13 amino acids. Trimming took 5 bases from V and 10 from J, leaving 17 bases between them. CDR3 residues: CASSPQGPPGAFF. The DNA for the CDR3 is TGTGCCAGCAGCCCCCAGGGCCCACCCGGAGCTTTCTTT.